The 7 T cell receptor beta chains below all came from one sample that was sequenced in a study of blood T cell repertoires in COVID-19. Measured with immunoSEQ multiplex PCR; TCRdb has only the in-frame clones, and not every one. The sample yields about 180,000 clones, approximately 83% seen once. The source material was peripheral blood. These receptors were obtained from a man aged 50 to 60 with active or convalescent COVID-19.

This clone was seen once. The chain joins TRBV28 to TRBJ1-1, with D unresolved. Per the germline V gene, CDR1 is MDHEN and CDR2 is SYDVKM. CDR3 size: 14 residues. V lost 3 bases, J lost 3 bases, and 11 bases lay in between. The DNA of the CDR3 is TGTGCCAGCAGTTTTGAGACTGCCGACACTGAAGCTTTCTTT. It yields the protein CASSFETADTEAFF.

The genes are TRBV10-2 and TRBJ2-2; 9 nucleotides line up with TRBD1. The CDR3 extends over 16 amino acids. From germline, CDR1 is WSHSY and CDR2 SAAADI. V was pared by 3 bases and J by 6 bases, with 8 bases of the junction left unmatched. CDR3 loop: CASSEGQGFFAGELFF. The CDR3 DNA sequence: TGCGCCAGCAGTGAAGGACAGGGGTTTTTTGCCGGGGAGCTGTTTTTT.

The chain links TRBV5-1 to TRBJ2-2; TRBD1 is a possible D gene (5 bases). The CDR3 length is 15 residues. Germline lookup yields CDR1 SGHRS and CDR2 YFSETQ. Trimming pared 4 bases from V and 2 bases from J, leaving 12 bases between. CDR3: CASSLAGYNTGELFF. The CDR3 DNA is TGCGCCAGCAGCCTGGCAGGGTATAACACCGGGGAGCTGTTTTTT.

This chain links TRBV4-1 with TRBJ2-2, with 10 nucleotides matching TRBD1. V gave up 1 base and J gave up 6 bases; unmatched junction bases: 17. This CDR3 contains 20 residues. Germline CDR1 is MGHRA and CDR2 is YSYEKL. Here the CDR3 DNA reads TGCGCCAGCAGCCAAGTTTTCAAAAGAGACAGGGGGCGGACGGCCGGGGAGCTGTTTTTT. It is translated as CASSQVFKRDRGRTAGELFF.

The chain has TRBV24-1 and TRBJ1-5; 12 positions match TRBD1. Trimming at V came to 8 bases and at J to 4 bases, leaving 2 bases not matched to a gene. Germline assignment: CDR1 KGHDR and CDR2 SFDVKD. The CDR3 contains 14 residues. CDR3 protein: CATKGQGANQPQHF. The DNA for the CDR3 is TGTGCCACCAAGGGACAGGGGGCGAATCAGCCCCAGCATTTT.

The sample holds one count of this clone. The V gene is TRBV7-2, the J gene TRBJ1-6; 10 bases fit TRBD1. The germline CDR1 and CDR2 sequences are SGHTA and FQGNSA. Losses at the gene ends were 0 bases for V and 4 bases for J; bases not matched to a gene: 3. The CDR3 is 17 residues long. This chain's CDR3 is CASSLAGTGVYNSPLHF. The CDR3 region has the DNA TGTGCCAGCAGCTTAGCCGGGACAGGGGTATATAATTCACCCCTCCACTTT.

The DNA for the CDR3 is TGTGCCAGCAGCTTAGCGCATGTAGCGGGAGTAAGGACAGATACGCAGTATTTT. This translates into CASSLAHVAGVRTDTQYF. The chain uses TRBV7-9 and TRBJ2-3; 9 positions match TRBD2. Germline CDR1 reads SEHNR; CDR2 reads FQNEAQ (reference sequence). This CDR3 has 18 residues. J lost 3 bases, V lost 0 bases, and 10 bases had no gene match.